The clone carrying this T cell receptor (beta chain) was observed a few times. Antigen: not known. The data belong to a study of response to subunit inactivated influenza vaccine. Study results and caveats: Seasonal influenza vaccination, on each occasion, was suggested by the authors to recruit few new T cells.

TCRdb called the RT-PCR reads again in MiXCR, with one record for every CDR3 protein. The profile shows roughly 460,000 distinct CDR3 sequences, roughly 9.8% of them singletons. The germline V and J ends were trimmed by 4 bases and 2 bases, with 18 bases remaining between them. Germline CDR1 and CDR2: SGHRS and YFSETQ. The CDR3 consists of 16 residues. Sequencing was performed on PBMCs from blood, taken more than 35 days after vaccination. This clonotype was sampled from a man over 45 who received an inactivated influenza vaccine. The chain is built from TRBV5-1 and TRBJ2-5; D might be TRBD2 (5 bases). The CDR3 here is CASSPGGLPGQETQYF. The CDR3 DNA reads TGCGCCAGCAGCCCCGGCGGGCTACCCGGACAAGAGACCCAGTACTTC.